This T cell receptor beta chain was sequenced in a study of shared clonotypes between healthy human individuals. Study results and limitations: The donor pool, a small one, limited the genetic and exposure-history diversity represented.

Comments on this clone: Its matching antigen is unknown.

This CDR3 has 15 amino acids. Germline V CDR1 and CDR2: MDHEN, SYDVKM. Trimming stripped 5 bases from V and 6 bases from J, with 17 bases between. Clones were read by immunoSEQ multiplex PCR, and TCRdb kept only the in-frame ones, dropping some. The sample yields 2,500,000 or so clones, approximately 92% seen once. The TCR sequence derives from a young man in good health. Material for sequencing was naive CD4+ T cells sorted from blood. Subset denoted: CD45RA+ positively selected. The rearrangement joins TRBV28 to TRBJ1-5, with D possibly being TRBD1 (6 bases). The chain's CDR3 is CASSPRQDLGQPQHF. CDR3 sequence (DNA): TGTGCCAGCAGTCCCCGACAGGACCTCGGTCAGCCCCAGCATTTT.